This T cell receptor beta chain emerged from a study of liver allograft versus peripheral blood T cells. Turning to the study itself: The authors compared T cell receptor repertoires in transplanted livers with recipients' peripheral blood repertoires. Regarding the study as a whole: Repertoires of T cell receptors that resided inside liver allografts reportedly differed from those in peripheral blood.

The CDR3 extends over 13 amino acids. The ends were cut back, 7 bases at V and 5 bases at J, with 14 bases in the middle. Germline CDR1 ENHRY, CDR2 SYGVKD. TCRdb reprocessed the reads with MiXCR, giving one entry per CDR3 protein. The sample contains around 16,000 distinct CDR3 sequences, more than 20% of which appear only once. In the case of this clonotype: Its cognate antigen is unknown. This clone may be a read error of a much larger clone one base away.

The J gene is TRBJ1-2, the V gene TRBV10-3; D is unclear. The clonotype comes from a human patient who had a liver transplant. Part of the T cell pool may stem from the graft donor. CDR3: CAITSASRYGYTF. DNA for the CDR3: TGTGCCATCACGTCTGCTTCGAGATATGGCTACACCTTC.